This T cell receptor (beta chain) was observed in a study of blood T cell dynamics during melanoma immunotherapy. The CDR3 sequence is 15 residues long. Germline V lookup: CDR1 MNHNY, CDR2 SVGAGI (reference sequence). With 4 bases clipped from V and 5 bases from J, the junction kept 8 bases outside the gene matches. Indicated time point: week 3, after first cycle of checkpoint inhibitor. Clones were sequenced by immunoSEQ multiplex PCR, and TCRdb holds only the in-frame ones, with some missing. The sample contains more than 15,000 clones, nearly 90% of which appear only once. The chain joins TRBV6-6 to TRBJ2-1; TRBD2 aligns across 7 bases. The clonotype comes from a human donor with melanoma. The sequencing here drew on blood, taken from a patient treated with checkpoint blockade. CDR3 DNA: TGTGCCAGCAGTTGGGGCGGGAGTGGAAACAATGAGCAGTTCTTC. It is translated as CASSWGGSGNNEQFF.